These 12 T cell receptor beta chains originate from one sample sequenced in a study of blood T cell repertoires in COVID-19. Assay: immunoSEQ multiplex PCR; the TCRdb copy retains only in-frame clones and omits some. Here the sample spans about 68,000 clones, approximately 79% being singletons. Sequenced input: peripheral blood. These receptors were collected from a woman in her 50s with acute or convalescent COVID-19.

This chain joins TRBV5-1 and TRBJ1-2; no reliable D call. CDR1 is SGHRS and CDR2 is YFSETQ in the germline V gene. This CDR3 is 13 amino acids long. Trimming took 1 base from V and 0 from J, leaving 4 bases between them. The CDR3 loop is CASSLTANYGYTF. In nucleotides, the CDR3 is TGCGCCAGCAGCTTGACAGCTAACTATGGCTACACCTTC.

This rearrangement joins TRBV5-1 to TRBJ1-6; 9 bases are a match to TRBD1. The CDR3 runs to 15 residues. Germline CDR1 reads SGHRS; CDR2 reads YFSETQ. The trim removed 2 bases at V and 14 bases at J, leaving 11 bases unmatched. CDR3 in amino acids: CASSLYSGTGLTLHF. The CDR3 DNA reads TGCGCCAGCAGCTTATACTCCGGGACAGGGCTCACCCTCCACTTT.

V and J are TRBV28 and TRBJ1-5; 8 bases map to TRBD1. Germline-derived CDR1 and CDR2 are MDHEN and SYDVKM. The CDR3 length is 12 residues. V lost 5 bases and J lost 11; bases outside the gene matches: 5. CDR3: CASSRQGLAQHF. The CDR3 bases are TGTGCCAGCAGTCGACAGGGGCTAGCCCAGCATTTT.

This chain uses TRBV5-8 with TRBJ1-5; 9 bases are a match to TRBD1. The CDR3 runs 20 residues. V shed 3 bases and J 0 bases; nucleotides not matched to a gene: 16. Germline V gene lookup returns CDR1 SGHTS and CDR2 YDEGEE. The DNA for the CDR3 is TGTGCCAGCAGCTCCCTCACCGGGACAGGGTGGGCGGATAGCAATCAGCCCCAGCATTTT. Translating gives CASSSLTGTGWADSNQPQHF.

The chain links TRBV25-1 to TRBJ2-5, with 8 bases lining up with TRBD2. This CDR3 is built from 14 residues. Germline V lookup: CDR1 MGHDK, CDR2 SYGVNS. V dropped 1 base and J dropped 3; count of bases not matched to a gene: 1. CDR3 sequence reads: CASSESAGEETQYF. The CDR3 DNA reads as TGTGCCAGCAGTGAATCAGCGGGGGAAGAGACCCAGTACTTC.

This clone was seen a single time. This chain connects TRBV19 to TRBJ2-1, with TRBD2 matching 7 bases. The CDR3 is made up of 15 amino acids. Germline values: CDR1 LNHDA, CDR2 SQIVND (reference sequence). Unmatched junction bases numbered 9, after V lost 4 bases and J lost 6 bases. CDR3 nucleotide sequence: TGTGCCAGTAGTAGCAGGACTAGTACCACCAATGAGCAGTTCTTC. It yields the protein CASSSRTSTTNEQFF.

In this sample, this clone turned up once. The V and J genes are TRBV19 and TRBJ1-2; TRBD1 matches at 7 bases. Germline-derived CDR1 and CDR2 are LNHDA and SQIVND (reference sequence). The CDR3 is 15 residues long. V lost 7 bases and J lost 4; bases outside the gene matches: 12. The CDR3 nucleotides are TGTGCCAGTACCCTACTAGGACAGGATGGCTATGGCTACACCTTC. Translated: CASTLLGQDGYGYTF.

The genes are TRBV18 and TRBJ1-5; D call uncertain. The V gene's germline CDR1 is KGHSH and CDR2 LQKENI. V was cut by 2 bases and J by 4 bases, with 9 bases left in between. This CDR3 spans 14 amino acids. CDR3: CASSPGQSNQPQHF. The DNA of the CDR3 is TGTGCCAGCTCACCAGGGCAGAGTAATCAGCCCCAGCATTTT. Drawing the rest from reference TRBV18 and TRBJ1-5, the complete variable domain is NAGVMQNPRHLVRRRGQEARLRCSPMKGHSHVYWYRQLPEEGLKFMVYLQKENIIDESGMPKERFSAEFPKEGPSILRIQQVVRGDSAAYFCASSPGQSNQPQHFGDGTRLSIL.

The genes are TRBV27 and TRBJ2-5; D not resolved. Germline lookup yields CDR1 MNHEY and CDR2 SMNVEV (reference sequence). V was trimmed by 10 bases and J by 5 bases, leaving 8 bases between them. The CDR3 contains 10 residues. CDR3: CATPRETQYF. Written as DNA, the CDR3 is TGTGCCACCCCTCGGGAGACCCAGTACTTC.

This chain uses TRBV7-6 with TRBJ2-5; 10 nucleotides align to TRBD1. This CDR3 region has 16 residues. Trimming at V came to 1 base and at J to 4 bases, leaving 6 bases not matched to a gene. CDR1 SGHVS and CDR2 FNYEAQ come from the germline V gene. The CDR3 here is CASSLGDRGAGETQYF. Written as DNA, the CDR3 is TGTGCCAGCAGCTTAGGGGACAGGGGCGCTGGAGAGACCCAGTACTTC.

The chain carries TRBV3-1 (or the pseudogene TRBV3-2) and TRBJ2-5; TRBD1 agrees at 7 bases. V was clipped by 4 bases and J by 5 bases; unmatched bases: 7. CDR1 and CDR2 (germline): LGHDT, YNNKEL (reference sequence). CDR3 length: 14 amino acids. This chain's CDR3 is CASSPQGKWETQYF. CDR3 DNA: TGTGCCAGCAGCCCACAGGGGAAGTGGGAGACCCAGTACTTC.

This chain links TRBV30 with TRBJ2-3; the match to TRBD1 covers 10 bases. Trimming removed 3 bases from V and 3 bases from J; junction bases left unmatched: 9. Germline-derived CDR1 and CDR2 are GTSNPN and SVGIG (reference sequence). This CDR3 is 16 amino acids long. CDR3 DNA sequence: TGTGCCTGGAGGCCTCCCGGGACAGGGGATACAGATACGCAGTATTTT. It is translated as CAWRPPGTGDTDTQYF.